The present TCR beta chain was sequenced within a study of blood T cell repertoires in COVID-19. Study details: Italy, Spain and the United States were the sources of the convalescent and acute COVID-19 samples.

The CDR3 has 15 residues. Germline V gene data show CDR1 as SGHRS and CDR2 as YFSETQ. V lost 0 bases, J lost 4 bases, and 6 bases stayed unmatched. Authors' data handling: Using reference gene primer amplification, nucleated cell counts were estimated. Some clones are missing from TCRdb's copy, which holds only in-frame ones; the method was immunoSEQ multiplex PCR. Clone size and the V and J calls come from that table; the DNA yielded D and trimming. Counted here are approximately 130,000 clones, just under 85% occurring once; the ten biggest clones make up 10% to 15%. The sequence was collected from a human donor in a cohort sampled during active COVID-19. The sequenced sample was peripheral blood. The V call is TRBV5-1, the J call TRBJ2-5; 7 positions match TRBD1. CDR3 loop: CASSLVDRVGETQYF. In DNA, the CDR3 is TGCGCCAGCAGCTTGGTCGACAGGGTCGGAGAGACCCAGTACTTC.